The 29 T cell receptor beta chains below were found in one sample sequenced in a study of neoadjuvant anti-PD-1 for oral cavity cancer. The assay was immunoSEQ multiplex PCR, and TCRdb's table has in-frame clones only and misses some. The sample holds about 16,000 clones; roughly 70% are singletons and the top ten take roughly 2.7%. The material sequenced was PBMCs, taken before nivolumab (anti-PD-1) treatment. These receptors were obtained from a person between 40 and 85 years old with oral cavity squamous cell carcinoma.

J is TRBJ2-7 and V is TRBV19; 14 bases are shared with TRBD2. Germline V gene lookup returns CDR1 LNHDA and CDR2 SQIVND (reference sequence). This CDR3 comprises 15 residues. Trimming at V came to 7 bases and at J to 2 bases, leaving 4 bases not matched to a gene. CDR3 region: CASTTGLAGAYEQYF. Written as DNA, the CDR3 is TGTGCCAGTACCACGGGACTAGCGGGGGCCTACGAGCAGTACTTC.

The chain joins TRBV25-1 to TRBJ2-5, with D possibly being TRBD2 (6 bases). Trimming removed 2 bases at V and 2 bases at J, with 12 bases between. The germline CDR1 and CDR2 sequences are MGHDK and SYGVNS. CDR3 size: 15 residues. DNA of the CDR3: TGTGCCAGCAGTGAACGGAGGGGCCTACAAGAGACCCAGTACTTC. Translating gives CASSERRGLQETQYF.

The genes are TRBV5-4 and TRBJ1-1, with D uncertain. Germline loops: CDR1 SGHNT, CDR2 YYREEE (reference sequence). The V and J ends lost 4 bases and 0 bases respectively, with 16 bases between them. This CDR3 is 16 amino acids long. Written as DNA, the CDR3 is TGTGCCAGCAGCCCGATCAACAAACGAATGAACACTGAAGCTTTCTTT. It yields the protein CASSPINKRMNTEAFF.

The chain recombines TRBV10-1 with TRBJ2-1, with D perhaps TRBD1 or TRBD2 (5 bases each). This CDR3 contains 13 residues. The V and J ends lost 7 bases and 5 bases respectively, with 12 bases between them. Germline CDR1 WNHNN, CDR2 SYGVQD (reference sequence). For the CDR3, the DNA is TGCGCCAGCAAGGGGCAGGGAGACAATGAGCAGTTCTTC. This sequence encodes CASKGQGDNEQFF.

This clone was detected only once. The rearrangement links TRBV5-1 to TRBJ2-3; D perhaps matches TRBD2 (6 bases). Trimming cost V 4 bases and J 5 bases, with 11 bases left between them. The length of the CDR3 is 13 residues. Per germline, CDR1 SGHRS and CDR2 YFSETQ. CDR3 sequence reads: CASSMPRGDTQYF. In nucleotides, the CDR3 is TGCGCCAGCAGCATGCCGCGGGGAGATACGCAGTATTTT.

The chain employs TRBV2 and TRBJ1-5; TRBD1 agrees at 8 bases. V dropped 9 bases and J dropped 0; count of bases not matched to a gene: 10. CDR3 length: 16 residues. Germline values: CDR1 SNHLY, CDR2 FYNNEI. The CDR3 sequence: CASGGTGAYSNQPQHF. The DNA of the CDR3 is TGTGCCAGTGGGGGGACAGGCGCTTATAGCAATCAGCCCCAGCATTTT.

This clone was recorded a few times. The rearrangement links TRBV6-5 to TRBJ2-7; either TRBD1 or TRBD2 may fit D (5 bases each). Trimming stripped 5 bases from V and 2 bases from J, with 13 bases between. Germline CDR1 MNHEY, CDR2 SVGAGI. The CDR3 has 14 amino acids. CDR3 coding DNA: TGTGCCAGCAGTCAGACGGGACCAACCTACGAGCAGTACTTC. It is translated as CASSQTGPTYEQYF.

This chain joins TRBV5-1 and TRBJ1-1; D gene uncertain. Trimming stripped 1 base from V and 0 bases from J, with 4 bases between. Germline CDR1 and CDR2: SGHRS and YFSETQ. The CDR3 is made up of 13 amino acids. The CDR3 DNA reads TGCGCCAGCAGCTTGAGGTTGAACACTGAAGCTTTCTTT. Residues: CASSLRLNTEAFF. Full variable domain (rest looked up from reference TRBV5-1 and TRBJ1-1): KAGVTQTPRYLIKTRGQQVTLSCSPISGHRSVSWYQQTPGQGLQFLFEYFSETQRNKGNFPGRFSGRQFSNSRSEMNVSTLELGDSALYLCASSLRLNTEAFFGQGTRLTVV.

This clone was counted a single time. The V gene is TRBV6-5, the J gene TRBJ1-2; 10 nucleotides align to TRBD1. V lost 2 bases to trimming and J lost 4 bases; unmatched junction nucleotides: 4. Per the germline V gene, CDR1 is MNHEY and CDR2 is SVGAGI. The CDR3 covers 15 residues. The CDR3 nucleotides read TGTGCCAGCAGTTACGGGACAGGGGCATCCTATGGCTACACCTTC. This codes for CASSYGTGASYGYTF.

The chain recombines TRBV7-3 with TRBJ2-1; D possibly corresponds to TRBD1 (6 bases). The CDR3 contains 14 residues. CDR1 is SGHTA, CDR2 FQGTGA, per germline. The ends were cut back, 2 bases at V and 7 bases at J, with 12 bases in the middle. The CDR3 loop reads CASSLRQGQNEQFF. The CDR3 coding sequence is TGTGCCAGCAGCTTACGGCAGGGACAAAATGAGCAGTTCTTC.

The V and J genes are TRBV19 and TRBJ1-1, with 8 bases fitting TRBD1. The CDR3 sequence is 14 residues long. The J segment lost 5 bases and the V segment lost 6 bases, leaving 8 bases of the junction unmatched. CDR1 is LNHDA and CDR2 is SQIVND in the germline V gene (reference sequence). The CDR3: CASRAGQGSTEAFF. Here the CDR3 DNA reads TGTGCCAGTAGGGCAGGACAGGGATCGACTGAAGCTTTCTTT.

The CDR3 spells CASSLASPPFGTGELFF. CDR3 nucleotide sequence: TGTGCCAGCAGCTTGGCCTCCCCCCCATTTGGGACCGGGGAGCTGTTTTTT. This chain links TRBV5-4 with TRBJ2-2; D is unclear. V was clipped by 0 bases and J by 5 bases, with 17 bases between them. Per germline, CDR1 SGHNT and CDR2 YYREEE (reference sequence). The CDR3 runs 17 residues. Complete variable domain (other parts from reference TRBV5-4 and TRBJ2-2): ETGVTQSPTHLIKTRGQQVTLRCSSQSGHNTVSWYQQALGQGPQFIFQYYREEENGRGNFPPRFSGLQFPNYSSELNVNALELDDSALYLCASSLASPPFGTGELFFGEGSRLTVL.

As regards this clone: One junction end disagrees with the germline gene, perhaps due to a read error. The J gene is TRBJ2-3, the V gene TRBV5-7; D unresolved. TRBV5-7 is known as an ORF, though its function is uncertain. The CDR3 is 15 amino acids. CDR3 coding DNA: TGTGCCAGCAGCTTATACCCGGACGGCACAGATACGCAGTACTTT. It encodes CASSLYPDGTDTQYF.

The chain carries TRBV19 and TRBJ2-7; 7 bases map to TRBD1. Losses at the gene ends were 6 bases for V and 5 bases for J; bases not matched to a gene: 4. CDR3 size: 12 residues. Germline assignment: CDR1 LNHDA and CDR2 SQIVND (reference sequence). The CDR3 region is CASRTGPDEQYF. CDR3 DNA: TGTGCCAGTAGGACAGGGCCGGACGAGCAGTACTTC.

The chain is built from TRBV19 and TRBJ2-1; D call uncertain. In germline, CDR1 is LNHDA, CDR2 SQIVND (reference sequence). V dropped 3 bases and J dropped 4 bases, with 4 bases sitting between them. The CDR3 has 12 residues. The CDR3 sequence is CASSISYNEQFF. CDR3 in DNA: TGTGCCAGTAGTATCTCTTACAATGAGCAGTTCTTC.

CDR3: CASSLGGGGETQYF. CDR3 bases: TGTGCCAGCAGCTTAGGAGGGGGCGGAGAGACCCAGTACTTC. V is TRBV11-2 and J is TRBJ2-5, with 7 positions matching TRBD1. In germline, CDR1 is SGHAT, CDR2 FQNNGV. J gave up 4 bases and V 1 base, and 3 bases lay outside the gene matches. The CDR3 runs 14 residues.

The chain employs TRBV5-1 and TRBJ2-3, with 9 bases identical to TRBD1. V shed 2 bases, J shed 4 bases, and the junction held 8 bases outside the gene matches. This CDR3 is 16 amino acids long. Germline V gene data show CDR1 as SGHRS and CDR2 as YFSETQ. As DNA, the CDR3 is TGCGCCAGCAGCTTATGGACAGGGGCTTTACCAGATACGCAGTATTTT. Amino acids: CASSLWTGALPDTQYF.

V is TRBV4-1 and J is TRBJ2-1; TRBD1 is a possible D gene (6 bases). The CDR3 has 15 amino acids. V lost 0 bases to trimming and J lost 0 bases, with 6 bases between them. The germline CDR1 and CDR2 sequences are MGHRA and YSYEKL. CDR3 loop: CASSQEGASYNEQFF. The CDR3 coding sequence is TGCGCCAGCAGCCAAGAGGGGGCCTCCTACAATGAGCAGTTCTTC.

The rearrangement joins TRBV10-3 to TRBJ2-1, with 7 bases aligning to TRBD2. The CDR3 contains 16 residues. V lost 1 base to trimming and J lost 5 bases; unmatched junction nucleotides: 8. Germline CDR1 reads ENHRY; CDR2 reads SYGVKD. The CDR3 sequence: CAISELGRGTNNEQFF. The CDR3 coding sequence is TGTGCCATCAGTGAGTTAGGGAGGGGCACGAACAATGAGCAGTTCTTC.

In DNA, the CDR3 is TGTGCCAGCAGTGAGTGGTACGCATACGAGCAGTACTTC. Amino acids: CASSEWYAYEQYF. V and J are TRBV2 and TRBJ2-7; D gene uncertain. The V gene lost 3 bases and the J gene lost 4 bases, with 10 bases spanning the gap. Germline lookup yields CDR1 SNHLY and CDR2 FYNNEI. The CDR3 has 13 residues.

The CDR3 loop reads CASSPWGPGLEKLFF. The CDR3 bases are TGTGCCAGCTCACCATGGGGACCAGGGTTGGAAAAACTGTTTTTT. The chain combines TRBV18 with TRBJ1-4, with D possibly being TRBD1 (5 bases). V dropped 2 bases and J dropped 8 bases, with 15 bases sitting between them. Per the germline V gene, CDR1 is KGHSH and CDR2 is LQKENI. The CDR3 consists of 15 residues. Full variable domain (remainder filled in from reference TRBV18 and TRBJ1-4): NAGVMQNPRHLVRRRGQEARLRCSPMKGHSHVYWYRQLPEEGLKFMVYLQKENIIDESGMPKERFSAEFPKEGPSILRIQQVVRGDSAAYFCASSPWGPGLEKLFFGSGTQLSVL.

The chain combines TRBV5-5 with TRBJ1-1; D remains ambiguous. There are 14 residues in the CDR3. Trimming pared 0 bases from V and 5 bases from J, leaving 11 bases between. The germline gives CDR1 SGHKS, CDR2 YYEKEE (reference sequence). In nucleotides, the CDR3 is TGTGCCAGCAGCTTGGGGGAACTTTGGACTGAAGCTTTCTTT. Residues: CASSLGELWTEAFF. The complete variable domain, with remaining parts taken from reference TRBV5-5 and TRBJ1-1, reads DAGVTQSPTHLIKTRGQQVTLRCSPISGHKSVSWYQQVLGQGPQFIFQYYEKEERGRGNFPDRFSARQFPNYSSELNVNALLLGDSALYLCASSLGELWTEAFFGQGTRLTVV.

V is TRBV2 and J is TRBJ2-2, with D possibly being TRBD1 (6 bases). V was pared by 2 bases and J by 2 bases, with 9 bases between. The CDR3 spans 15 residues. Germline V CDR1 and CDR2: SNHLY, FYNNEI. The CDR3 DNA is TGTGCCAGCAGTGAAACAGGGAGAAACACCGGGGAGCTGTTTTTT. It translates to CASSETGRNTGELFF.

This sequence joins TRBV29-1 and TRBJ1-4, with 9 bases aligning to TRBD1. CDR1 SQVTM and CDR2 ANQGSEA come from the germline V gene. The ends lost 6 bases at V and 7 bases at J; junction bases unmatched: 3. The CDR3 is 12 residues long. CDR3 sequence reads: CSVRDRVEKLFF. In DNA, the CDR3 is TGCAGCGTCCGGGACAGGGTTGAAAAACTGTTTTTT.

The chain couples TRBV6-1 to TRBJ2-2, with TRBD1 matching over 11 bases. The J segment lost 4 bases and the V segment lost 4 bases, leaving 5 bases of the junction unmatched. The CDR3 length is 16 residues. Germline V lookup: CDR1 MNHNS, CDR2 SASEGT. CDR3 region: CASSARTGGTTGELFF. The DNA for the CDR3 is TGTGCCAGCAGTGCTCGGACAGGGGGCACCACCGGGGAGCTGTTTTTT.

The chain combines TRBV2 with TRBJ2-3; TRBD1 matches at 8 bases. Germline CDR1 and CDR2: SNHLY and FYNNEI. J gave up 4 bases and V 5 bases, and 8 bases lay outside the gene matches. The CDR3 length is 15 residues. CDR3 bases: TGTGCCAGCAGTAAGCAGGGGGCAGGGTCAGATACGCAGTATTTT. It translates to CASSKQGAGSDTQYF.

The chain is built from TRBV29-1 and TRBJ1-1, with TRBD1 identical over 9 bases. Trimming at V came to 5 bases and at J to 11 bases, leaving 12 bases not matched to a gene. The CDR3 is 13 residues long. The germline gives CDR1 SQVTM, CDR2 ANQGSEA. CDR3 sequence (DNA): TGCAGCGTTTCCGCCCGAGGACAGGGGTACGCTTTCTTT. This sequence encodes CSVSARGQGYAFF.

V gene TRBV6-1 combines with J gene TRBJ2-7; D unclear. There are 13 residues in the CDR3. CDR1 is MNHNS and CDR2 is SASEGT in the germline V gene. V gave up 7 bases and J gave up 2 bases, with 12 bases separating them. CDR3: CASNLIGAYEQYF. CDR3 in DNA: TGTGCCAGCAACCTGATTGGGGCCTACGAGCAGTACTTC.

The chain joins TRBV2 to TRBJ1-2; 7 nucleotides agree with TRBD1. The CDR3 covers 13 residues. Germline CDR1 is SNHLY and CDR2 is FYNNEI. Germline trimming cut 6 bases from V and 8 bases from J; bases unmatched to any gene: 9. The CDR3 DNA reads as TGTGCCAGCAGAGCAGACAGGGTCTTAGGCTACACCTTC. It codes for CASRADRVLGYTF.